The sequence of this T cell receptor (beta chain) was determined in a study of shared clonotypes between healthy human individuals. Overall study findings and caveats: Only blood was sampled, and tissue TCR repertoires likely differ from blood ones.

Using immunoSEQ multiplex PCR, the repertoire was profiled, and TCRdb retains in-frame clones only, with some absent. This table has about 2 million clones, 90% to 95% appearing once. Trimming took off 0 bases at V and 0 bases at J, with 7 bases between the two ends. CDR1 is SGHDT and CDR2 is YYEEEE in the germline V gene. The CDR3 has 14 amino acids. This clone has only one observation. Antigen specificity is unknown. CD45RA+ naive and CD45RA-negative memory subsets were separated from CD4+ cells. This receptor was identified in a man in his late teens or twenties in good health. The sequenced material came from naive CD4+ T cells sorted from blood. Subset given: CD45RA+ positively selected. V and J are TRBV5-6 and TRBJ2-7; D remains ambiguous. The CDR3 DNA reads TGTGCCAGCAGCTTGGCGGACCGCTCCTACGAGCAGTACTTC. Translating it yields CASSLADRSYEQYF.